What follows describes a single T cell receptor (beta chain). Its antigen is currently unknown. The entry originates in a study of cytomegalovirus exposure and HLA in healthy donors. A roughly 120-subject validation cohort, separate from the 666-subject first cohort, supplied the donors. Using immunoSEQ multiplex PCR, the repertoire was profiled, and TCRdb retains in-frame clones only, with some absent. The data show approximately 76,000 clones, approximately 94% seen once. Study conclusions and caveats: Most observed TCR sequences were rare, whereas some public TCRs were detected in many donors. It was found in a later analysis that first-cohort TCR clusters tended to co-occur in the 95 to 150 validation repertoires. Cytomegalovirus association was assigned to approximately 160 TCR beta chains.

The receptor was isolated from a woman under 30 in good health and CMV-seropositive. Material for sequencing was PBMCs.

CDR3 nucleotide sequence: TGTGCCAGTAGTACCGGGACAGGGGGCGCGGTTCATGGCTACACCTTC. As protein: CASSTGTGGAVHGYTF. This sequence joins TRBV19 and TRBJ1-2; 12 nucleotides line up with TRBD1. V gave up 4 bases and J gave up 6 bases; unmatched junction bases: 9. Germline CDR1 and CDR2: LNHDA and SQIVND (reference sequence). CDR3 length: 16 residues.